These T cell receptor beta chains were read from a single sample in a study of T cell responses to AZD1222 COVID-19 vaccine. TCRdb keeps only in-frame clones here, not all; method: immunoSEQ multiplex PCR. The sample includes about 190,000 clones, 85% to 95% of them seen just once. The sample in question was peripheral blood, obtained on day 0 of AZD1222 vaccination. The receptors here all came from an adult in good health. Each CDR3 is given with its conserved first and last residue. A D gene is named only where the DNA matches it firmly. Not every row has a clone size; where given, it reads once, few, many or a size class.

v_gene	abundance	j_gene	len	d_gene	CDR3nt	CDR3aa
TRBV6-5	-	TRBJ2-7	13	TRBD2	TGTGCCAGCAGCCTTAGCGGGAACTACGAGCAGTACTTC	CASSLSGNYEQYF
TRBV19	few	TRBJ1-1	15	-	TGTGCCAGTAGTTCCCGATCACGGGGCGTCACTGAAGCTTTCTTT	CASSSRSRGVTEAFF
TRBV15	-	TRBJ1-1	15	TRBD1	TGTGCCACCAGCAACCGGGACAGGGTACCGGGCGAAGCTTTCTTT	CATSNRDRVPGEAFF
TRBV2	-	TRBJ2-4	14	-	TGTGCCAGCACCGGGAGTCCGGGGAAAAACATTCAGTACTTC	CASTGSPGKNIQYF
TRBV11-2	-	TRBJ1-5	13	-	TGTGCCAGCAGCTTGGGGTTACATCAGCCCCAGCATTTT	CASSLGLHQPQHF
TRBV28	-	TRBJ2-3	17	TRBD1	TGTGCCAGCAGTTCTACTAGACAGGGGAGATTTACAGATACGCAGTATTTT	CASSSTRQGRFTDTQYF
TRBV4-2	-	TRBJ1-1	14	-	TGTGCCAGCAGCCGGGACTTGTTGAACACTGAAGCTTTCTTT	CASSRDLLNTEAFF
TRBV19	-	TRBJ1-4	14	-	TGTGCCAGTAGTACCGGGACACCTTTTGAAAAACTGTTTTTT	CASSTGTPFEKLFF
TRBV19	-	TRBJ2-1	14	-	TGTGCCAGTACGGGCGGGGCCTACTACAATGAGCAGTTCTTC	CASTGGAYYNEQFF
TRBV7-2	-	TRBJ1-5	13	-	TGTGCCAGCAGCTTATGGGCCGATCAGCCCCAGCATTTT	CASSLWADQPQHF
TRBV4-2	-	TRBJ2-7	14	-	TGTGCCAGCAGCCATGACGACAGTTCCTACGAGCAGTACTTC	CASSHDDSSYEQYF
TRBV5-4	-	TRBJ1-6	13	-	TGTGCCAGCAGCTTGGCCGTGACCGGGACCCTCCACTTT	CASSLAVTGTLHF
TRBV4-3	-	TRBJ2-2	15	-	TGCGCCAGCAGCCTCGGAGGGAGGGGGGACGGGGAGCTGTTTTTT	CASSLGGRGDGELFF
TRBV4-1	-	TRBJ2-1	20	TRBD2	TGCGCCAGCAGCCAACCTAATTTACTAGCGGGAGGGGACCCTTACAATGAGCAGTTCTTC	CASSQPNLLAGGDPYNEQFF
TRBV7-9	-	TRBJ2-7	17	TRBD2	TGTGCCAGCAGCTTAGGACTAGCGGGAGATGGGCGGGACGAGCAGTACTTC	CASSLGLAGDGRDEQYF
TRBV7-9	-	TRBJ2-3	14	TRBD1	TGTGCCAGCAGCTTATCGGACAGGGCAGATACGCAGTATTTT	CASSLSDRADTQYF